The 4 T cell receptor beta chains below all came from one sample that was sequenced in a study of T cell repertoires in cytomegalovirus infection. Which antigens these TCRs recognize remains unknown. TCRdb called the reads again in MiXCR, with one record for every CDR3 protein. The top ten hold around 20% of the sample, which has about 340,000 distinct CDR3 sequences, under 35% seen once. Specimen: cultured PBMCs, collected from culture after CMV antigen stimulation. Receptor source: a human donor in good health (CMV status not recorded). Some clones in this sample may be carry-over from other donors' samples.

This clonotype was found many times. The chain links TRBV7-2 to TRBJ1-2; maybe TRBD1 (5 bases). The CDR3 has 14 residues. The germline CDR1 and CDR2 sequences are SGHTA and FQGNSA. The V end lost 5 bases, the J end lost 6 bases, and 16 bases lay between the germline ends. The CDR3: CASSVSGTTDGYTF. Here the CDR3 DNA reads TGTGCCAGCAGCGTATCCGGGACCACTGATGGCTACACCTTC.

This clonotype turned up a few times. The chain has TRBV11-2 and TRBJ2-1; perhaps TRBD2 as D (6 bases). Trimming took off 4 bases at V and 3 bases at J, with 16 bases between the two ends. This CDR3 comprises 16 residues. Germline V gene data show CDR1 as SGHAT and CDR2 as FQNNGV. CDR3 bases: TGTGCCAGCAGCTCAGCCATGGGTAGCGGCTACAATGAGCAGTTCTTC. As protein: CASSSAMGSGYNEQFF.

This clonotype occurred many times. This chain connects TRBV2 to TRBJ2-3, with D possibly being TRBD1 (5 bases). Germline loops: CDR1 SNHLY, CDR2 FYNNEI. The CDR3 runs to 14 residues. With 7 bases removed from V and 0 bases from J, the gap between germline ends came to 11 bases. CDR3 coding DNA: TGTGCCAGCACCGGACAACTCAGCACAGATACGCAGTATTTT. Amino acid sequence: CASTGQLSTDTQYF.

This chain joins TRBV9 and TRBJ1-3; no definite D call. Germline V gene sequence: CDR1 SGDLS, CDR2 YYNGEE. The CDR3 covers 13 residues. V lost 5 bases to trimming and J lost 2 bases, with 8 bases between them. The CDR3 here is CASSVRPGNTIYF. The CDR3 DNA reads as TGTGCCAGCAGTGTCCGACCTGGAAACACCATATATTTT.